This TCR beta chain appears in the sequencing data of a study of T cell clonality in common variable immunodeficiency. Sequencing input was equivalent genomic DNA from CVID and controls. TCRdb's copy holds only in-frame clones and misses some; the assay was immunoSEQ multiplex PCR. This sample has some 43,000 clones, each found more than once. This clone was recorded a few times. Possible read error: a much larger clone is one base away. The CDR3 goes on 3 residues after the read ends, and that part is filled in from the germline J gene. The germline gives CDR1 MNHEY, CDR2 SVGEGT. V was trimmed by 8 bases and J by 1 base, leaving 11 bases between them. The CDR3 length is 13 residues.

The sequence derives from a person aged 18-69 years in good health. The chain has TRBV6-2 or TRBV6-3 and TRBJ1-1; D call uncertain. The specimen sequenced was peripheral blood mononuclear cells. The part of the CDR3 DNA that was read is TGTGCCAGCGGTTCCCAGCGGAACACTGAA. It encodes CASGSQRNTE. The whole CDR3 is CASGSQRNTEAFF.